The clone carrying this TCR beta chain was counted ten times or more. Its antigen remains unknown. TCRdb fed the reads into MiXCR, producing one record per CDR3 protein. The sample includes approximately 500,000 distinct CDR3 sequences, about 11% seen only once; the top ten take roughly a tenth. This sample stems from a study of T cell repertoires in cytomegalovirus infection. About the study: Public signatures in TCR beta pointed to CMV infection and matching HLA type. General study findings and limits: HLA-C-restricted CMV-specific TCR beta clonotypes prevailed in the ex vivo response.

Per the germline V gene, CDR1 is SQVTM and CDR2 is ANQGSEA. This CDR3 has 16 residues. V lost 0 bases to trimming and J lost 3 bases; unmatched junction nucleotides: 8. Material: PBMCs. The chain joins TRBV29-1 to TRBJ2-3; 8 positions agree with TRBD2. This clonotype was obtained from a human donor in good health (CMV status not recorded). Some clones in this sample may be carry-over from other donors' samples. CDR3 loop: CSVEEFGRAGTDTQYF. The CDR3 region has the DNA TGCAGCGTTGAAGAATTCGGGAGGGCCGGGACAGATACGCAGTATTTT.